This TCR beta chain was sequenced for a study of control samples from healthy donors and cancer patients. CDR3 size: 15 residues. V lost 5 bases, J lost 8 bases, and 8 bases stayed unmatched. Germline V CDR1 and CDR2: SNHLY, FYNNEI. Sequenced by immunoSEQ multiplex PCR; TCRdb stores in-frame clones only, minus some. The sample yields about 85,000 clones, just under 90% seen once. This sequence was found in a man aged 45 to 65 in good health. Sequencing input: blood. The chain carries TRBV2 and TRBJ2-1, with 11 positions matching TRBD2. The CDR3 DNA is TGTGCCAGCAGTTTAGCGGGGGGGCTGGTGTATGAGCAGTTCTTC. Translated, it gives CASSLAGGLVYEQFF.